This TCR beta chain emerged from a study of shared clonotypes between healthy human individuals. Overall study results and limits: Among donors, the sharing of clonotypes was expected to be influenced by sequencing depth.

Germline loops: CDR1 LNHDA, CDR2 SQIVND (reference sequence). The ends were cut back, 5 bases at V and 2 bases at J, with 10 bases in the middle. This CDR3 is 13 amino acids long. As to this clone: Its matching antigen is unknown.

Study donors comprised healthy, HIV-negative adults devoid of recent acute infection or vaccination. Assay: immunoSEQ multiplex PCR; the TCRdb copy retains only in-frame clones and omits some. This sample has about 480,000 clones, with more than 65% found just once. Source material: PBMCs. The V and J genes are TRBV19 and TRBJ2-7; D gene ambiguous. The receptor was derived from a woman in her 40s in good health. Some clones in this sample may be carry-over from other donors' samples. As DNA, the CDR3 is TGTGCCAGTAGTCTAGGGATCCCCTACGAGCAGTACTTC. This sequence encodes CASSLGIPYEQYF.